Included here is one T cell receptor beta chain sequence, with context. V lost 9 bases to trimming and J lost 10 bases, with 13 bases between them. Germline loops: CDR1 SNHLY, CDR2 FYNNEI. This CDR3 is 11 amino acids long. The entry originates in a study of blood T cell repertoires in COVID-19. Assay: immunoSEQ multiplex PCR; the TCRdb copy retains only in-frame clones and omits some. Of around 230,000 clones in the sample, around 80% were seen once. The TCR was taken from a man aged 35 to 55 who had recovered from COVID-19. Sequencing was carried out using peripheral blood. The chain employs TRBV2 and TRBJ2-1, with D maybe TRBD2 (6 bases). The CDR3 bases are TGTGCCAGTAAGGACTACTGGGAGCAGTTCTTC. Its translation: CASKDYWEQFF.